The clone carrying this TCR beta chain was detected only a few times. Antigen specificity is unknown. The source material, RNA transcripts, was used to amplify TCR beta CDR3 regions. The TCR CDR3 was amplified in a first-round RT-PCR using the HTBI primer set. TCRdb reprocessed the multiplex PCR reads with MiXCR, giving one entry per CDR3 protein. This table holds 480,000 or so distinct CDR3 sequences, about 46% found once. The record originates from a study of T cells in Graves' hyperthyroidism and ophthalmopathy. Findings and caveats of the study: Most thyroid clonotypes expanded above 0.001 appeared in blood too.

V lost 1 base to trimming and J lost 5 bases; unmatched junction nucleotides: 7. Germline lookup yields CDR1 SNHLY and CDR2 FYNNEI. The CDR3 has 15 residues. Sample: peripheral blood or thyroid tissue (not recorded which). The clonotype comes from an adult woman with Graves' disease, either hyperthyroidism or ophthalmopathy (not recorded which). The V and J genes are TRBV2 and TRBJ2-5; 7 bases fit TRBD1. CDR3 coding DNA: TGTGCCAGCAGTGAAGGAGAGGGGGCGTGGGAGACCCAGTACTTC. This gives the protein CASSEGEGAWETQYF. The whole variable domain, filled in from reference TRBV2 and TRBJ2-5, reads EPEVTQTPSHQVTQMGQEVILRCVPISNHLYFYWYRQILGQKVEFLVSFYNNEISEKSEIFDDQFSVERPDGSNFTLKIRSTKLEDSAMYFCASSEGEGAWETQYFGPGTRLLVL.